The 12 T cell receptor beta chains given below trace back to one sample, sequenced in a study of blood T cell repertoires in COVID-19. This table comes from immunoSEQ multiplex PCR, and its TCRdb copy is limited to in-frame clones, with some not included. The sample includes about 150,000 clones, 82% of them seen just once. Sample: peripheral blood. These receptors came from a human donor with acute or convalescent COVID-19. The donor label of this sample is uncertain.

The rearrangement uses TRBV10-1 and TRBJ1-4; a possible D gene is TRBD1 (6 bases). The CDR3 extends over 16 amino acids. Trimming left V 3 bases short and J 5 bases short, with 16 bases between. The germline V gene encodes CDR1 WNHNN and CDR2 SYGVQD (reference sequence). The CDR3 DNA is TGCGCCAGCAGTGACTACGGGACACCTGACAATGAAAAACTGTTTTTT. Translating gives CASSDYGTPDNEKLFF.

In this sample, this clone turned up a few times. The rearrangement links TRBV6-2 or TRBV6-3 to TRBJ2-7; 8 positions agree with TRBD1. The length of the CDR3 is 15 residues. From germline, CDR1 is MNHEY and CDR2 SVGEGT. Trimming at V came to 2 bases and at J to 2 bases, leaving 5 bases not matched to a gene. The CDR3 DNA reads as TGTGCCAGCAGTTACAAGGACAGGGCGGCCTACGAGCAGTACTTC. Translation gives CASSYKDRAAYEQYF.

This clone was seen more than once but under ten times. The chain links TRBV19 to TRBJ1-5; the match to TRBD1 covers 8 bases. The CDR3 contains 16 residues. Unmatched junction bases numbered 11, after V lost 3 bases and J lost 7 bases. CDR1 is LNHDA, CDR2 SQIVND, per germline (reference sequence). The CDR3 loop is CASSIGTGGLGQPQHF. Here the CDR3 DNA reads TGTGCCAGTAGTATCGGGACAGGTGGCCTGGGCCAGCCCCAGCATTTT.

CDR3 residues: CASILSWGDRGRSEQYF. The DNA of the CDR3 is TGTGCCAGCATCCTATCATGGGGGGACAGGGGCCGATCCGAGCAGTACTTC. The chain uses TRBV7-4 and TRBJ2-7, with 10 bases fitting TRBD1. The V and J ends lost 7 bases and 6 bases, in that order; junction bases with no gene match: 18. The CDR3 spans 17 residues. Germline V CDR1 and CDR2: SGHVT, SQSDAQ.

This chain connects TRBV7-9 to TRBJ1-2, with a tentative D call TRBD1 (5 bases). Germline V CDR1 and CDR2: SEHNR, FQNEAQ (reference sequence). CDR3 length: 13 residues. With 5 bases removed from V and 9 bases from J, the gap between germline ends came to 16 bases. The CDR3 spells CASSPDRRRSYTF. The CDR3 DNA reads TGTGCCAGCAGCCCCGACAGACGTAGGAGCTACACCTTC. The variable domain in full, with the rest retrieved from reference TRBV7-9 and TRBJ1-2, is DTGVSQNPRHKITKRGQNVTFRCDPISEHNRLYWYRQTLGQGPEFLTYFQNEAQLEKSRLLSDRFSAERPKGSFSTLEIQRTEQGDSAMYLCASSPDRRRSYTFGSGTRLTVV.

In this sample, this clone turned up a few times. The J gene is TRBJ1-3, the V gene TRBV19; 7 bases are a match to TRBD1. The CDR3 totals 15 residues. Germline CDR1 reads LNHDA; CDR2 reads SQIVND (reference sequence). V lost 3 bases, J lost 4 bases, and 6 bases stayed unmatched. The DNA of the CDR3 is TGTGCCAGTAGTATGGACAGGTTTGCAGGAAACACCATATATTTT. Translating it yields CASSMDRFAGNTIYF.

This clone has just a few counts. The J gene is TRBJ2-7, the V gene TRBV7-9, with D maybe TRBD1 (5 bases). CDR3 length: 16 residues. The V end lost 1 base, the J end lost 2 bases, and 15 bases lay between the germline ends. The V gene's germline CDR1 is SEHNR and CDR2 FQNEAQ (reference sequence). The CDR3 is CASSLGSGHGAYEQYF. CDR3 nucleotide sequence: TGTGCCAGCAGCTTAGGGTCAGGACACGGCGCCTACGAGCAGTACTTC.

This clone was seen just once. The V gene is TRBV11-2, the J gene TRBJ1-4, with 9 bases that match TRBD1. The CDR3 is 13 residues long. J lost 8 bases, V lost 11 bases, and 9 bases had no gene match. CDR1 is SGHAT, CDR2 FQNNGV, per germline. This CDR3 reads CAVQTGGDEKLFF. In nucleotides, the CDR3 is TGTGCCGTCCAGACAGGGGGGGACGAAAAACTGTTTTTT. Together with reference TRBV11-2 and TRBJ1-4, the CDR3 gives the full variable domain: EAGVAQSPRYKIIEKRQSVAFWCNPISGHATLYWYQQILGQGPKLLIQFQNNGVVDDSQLPKDRFSAERLKGVDSTLKIQPAKLEDSAVYLCAVQTGGDEKLFFGSGTQLSVL.

In its sample, this clone was seen once. The chain employs TRBV5-1 and TRBJ2-1, with TRBD2 matching over 7 bases. The CDR3 contains 16 residues. CDR1 and CDR2 (germline): SGHRS, YFSETQ. The trim removed 0 bases at V and 1 base at J, leaving 4 bases unmatched. The CDR3 loop reads CASSLDGLESYNEQFF. DNA for the CDR3: TGCGCCAGCAGCTTGGACGGACTAGAGTCCTACAATGAGCAGTTCTTC.

The V and J genes are TRBV7-2 and TRBJ2-2, with TRBD2 as a possible D gene (6 bases). Germline CDR1 reads SGHTA; CDR2 reads FQGNSA. V lost 3 bases to trimming and J lost 3 bases, with 14 bases between them. The CDR3 runs to 16 residues. Here the CDR3 reads CASSLFGGTDTGELFF. The CDR3 DNA reads TGTGCCAGCAGCTTGTTTGGGGGGACCGACACCGGGGAGCTGTTTTTT.

The V gene is TRBV3-1 (or the pseudogene TRBV3-2), the J gene TRBJ1-1; 7 nucleotides align to TRBD1. J lost 1 base, V lost 4 bases, and 3 bases had no gene match. The CDR3 contains 14 residues. Germline CDR1 reads LGHDT; CDR2 reads YNNKEL (reference sequence). As DNA, the CDR3 is TGTGCCAGCAGCCGTTCAGGGGGGAACACTGAAGCTTTCTTT. Translation gives CASSRSGGNTEAFF.

The chain combines TRBV7-2 with TRBJ1-2; D ambiguous. Trimming stripped 1 base from V and 4 bases from J, with 10 bases between. The germline CDR1 and CDR2 sequences are SGHTA and FQGNSA. This CDR3 has 14 amino acids. The CDR3 sequence: CASSLEPGFYGYTF. The CDR3 nucleotides are TGTGCCAGCAGCTTAGAGCCGGGGTTCTATGGCTACACCTTC.